This T cell receptor (beta chain) was captured in a study of T-cell reconstitution after alpha-beta-depleted transplantation in children. Germline V gene data show CDR1 as ENHRY and CDR2 as SYGVKD. This CDR3 spans 14 amino acids. With V trimmed by 10 bases and J by 4 bases, 8 bases remained unmatched. On this clonotype: No antigen is known for it.

Overall study findings and caveats: Some patients' high day-60 TCRbeta diversity was attributed to recipient cells surviving conditioning. A year post-transplant, T-cell counts and diversity derived mostly from newly produced T cells.

Unique molecular identifiers were used to barcode this TCRbeta library. TCRdb processed the PCR reads anew with MiXCR; each CDR3 protein has one entry. The sample includes 300,000 to 400,000 distinct CDR3 sequences, 16% of them seen just once. The clonotype comes from a male patient between 2 and 15 years old who had a stem cell transplant for acute lymphoblastic leukemia, so the T cells may come from the graft donor. The sequencing here drew on PBMCs, mostly from graft donor cells, taken 360 days after TCRalphabeta/CD19-depleted stem cell transplant. This chain connects TRBV10-3 to TRBJ1-3; TRBD1 matches at 9 bases. The CDR3 DNA follows: TGTGCCACCGCCGGGACAGGGTTCGGAAACACCATATATTTT. Amino acids: CATAGTGFGNTIYF.